This TCR beta chain stems from a study of blood T cell repertoires in COVID-19. Across the whole study: From the United States, Italy and Spain came samples of acute and convalescent COVID-19. The cDNA or gDNA used as material had been derived from T cells, B-cell-depleted T cells, or PBMCs.

Per the original methods: Amplification from reference gene primers served as the basis for estimated nucleated cell counts. Sequencing used immunoSEQ multiplex PCR; TCRdb keeps in-frame clones, though not all of them. The DNA gave D and trimming, while V, J and clone size come from that table. The sample consists of more than 15,000 clones, around 90% of them appearing once. Germline V gene sequence: CDR1 SGHDT, CDR2 YYEEEE. V lost 4 bases to trimming and J lost 7 bases, with 18 bases between them. The CDR3 totals 14 residues. The source of this sequence is a human donor in a cohort sampled during active COVID-19. The genes are TRBV5-6 and TRBJ2-7, with D possibly matching TRBD2 (6 bases). Sequencing was performed on peripheral blood. The CDR3 protein is CASSIGPTAGEQYV. As DNA, the CDR3 is TGTGCCAGCAGCATCGGCCCCACGGCGGGGGAGCAGTACGTC.